The 21 T cell receptor beta chains reported below all come from one sample, sequenced in a study of T-cell memory formation after mild COVID-19. TCRdb redid the calling of the 5' RACE reads with MiXCR, one entry per CDR3 protein. This sample has roughly 500,000 distinct CDR3 sequences, with just over 20% found just once. Sequenced input: PBMCs or a T cell subset sorted from them (not recorded which). Every receptor here comes from an adult woman who had mild COVID-19 (a few samples of this study predate the infection). Cell type and time point are not known.

The sample holds a few counts of this clonotype. The chain uses TRBV7-8 and TRBJ2-5; 8 bases line up with TRBD2. Germline lookup yields CDR1 SGHVS and CDR2 FQNEAQ. V lost 5 bases and J lost 7; bases outside the gene matches: 12. The CDR3 spans 15 residues. The CDR3 is CASSPGLGGVGTQYF. Here the CDR3 DNA reads TGTGCCAGCAGCCCGGGACTAGGGGGGGTAGGGACCCAGTACTTC.

This clonotype was observed a few times. This chain connects TRBV10-3 to TRBJ2-1; 9 bases match TRBD2. CDR1 and CDR2 (germline): ENHRY, SYGVKD. V lost 2 bases, J lost 0 bases, and 5 bases stayed unmatched. This CDR3 spans 17 amino acids. Written as DNA, the CDR3 is TGTGCCATCAGTGAGGTGGCGGGGGGGAGCTCCTACAATGAGCAGTTCTTC. It is translated as CAISEVAGGSSYNEQFF.

This sequence joins TRBV3-1 and TRBJ1-6, with D possibly matching TRBD1 (6 bases). The CDR3 consists of 16 residues. V lost 1 base to trimming and J lost 9 bases, with 16 bases between them. The V gene's germline CDR1 is LGHDT and CDR2 YNNKEL (reference sequence). The CDR3 reads CASSQAGGGLISPLHF. CDR3 nucleotide sequence: TGTGCCAGCAGCCAAGCGGGCGGGGGGCTAATTTCACCCCTCCACTTT.

This clonotype was observed a handful of times. This chain uses TRBV7-9 with TRBJ1-4; weak D call: TRBD1 (5 bases). Germline lookup yields CDR1 SEHNR and CDR2 FQNEAQ (reference sequence). Trimming pared 11 bases from V and 7 bases from J, leaving 17 bases between. This CDR3 region has 13 residues. The CDR3 nucleotides are TGTGCCTATGCAGGGCAGATGGGTGAAAAACTGTTTTTT. It specifies CAYAGQMGEKLFF.

This clonotype was observed a handful of times. This chain uses TRBV10-3 with TRBJ2-7; D is possibly TRBD2 (6 bases). This CDR3 has 12 amino acids. The V end lost 10 bases, the J end lost 4 bases, and 14 bases lay between the germline ends. Germline CDR1 is ENHRY and CDR2 is SYGVKD. CDR3 nucleotide sequence: TGTGCCACCCCTTGGGGGGAGTACGAGCAGTACTTC. Its translation: CATPWGEYEQYF.

This chain uses TRBV7-6 with TRBJ2-7; 7 bases are shared with TRBD1. V gave up 4 bases and J gave up 0 bases; unmatched junction bases: 6. The CDR3 totals 15 residues. In germline, CDR1 is SGHVS, CDR2 FNYEAQ. The CDR3 loop is CASSSAGTVSYEQYF. CDR3 DNA sequence: TGTGCCAGCAGCTCGGCCGGGACAGTCTCCTACGAGCAGTACTTC.

This rearrangement joins TRBV12-3 or TRBV12-4 to TRBJ2-1; D is uncertain. V was cut by 6 bases and J by 8 bases, with 8 bases left in between. The CDR3 contains 11 residues. This chain's CDR3 is CASRSHDEQFF. The CDR3 DNA reads TGTGCCAGCAGGAGTCATGATGAGCAGTTCTTC.

This clonotype was counted between two and nine times. This chain connects TRBV7-2 to TRBJ1-2; 7 nucleotides line up with TRBD1. The CDR3 is made up of 15 amino acids. The J segment lost 6 bases and the V segment lost 2 bases, leaving 9 bases of the junction unmatched. Germline-derived CDR1 and CDR2 are SGHTA and FQGNSA. CDR3 residues: CASSLNPGQGDGYTF. The CDR3 DNA follows: TGTGCCAGCAGCTTAAACCCCGGGCAGGGGGATGGCTACACCTTC.

The chain couples TRBV12-3 or TRBV12-4 to TRBJ1-2; no definite D call. V lost 3 bases to trimming and J lost 8 bases, with 22 bases between them. The CDR3 length is 16 residues. CDR3 coding DNA: TGTGCCAGCAGTTTTGCCCTGACACCTACTCCTGCGGGCTACACCTTC. Translated, it gives CASSFALTPTPAGYTF.

V gene TRBV29-1 combines with J gene TRBJ1-2; a weak D match, TRBD1 (6 bases). CDR1 SQVTM and CDR2 ANQGSEA come from the germline V gene. CDR3 length equals 13 residues. V was shortened by 3 bases and J by 6 bases, with 14 bases between the two germline ends. The CDR3 coding sequence is TGCAGCGTTGAGACGGGGGCAAACCATGGCTACACCTTC. Translating gives CSVETGANHGYTF.

The chain combines TRBV5-6 with TRBJ1-2, with 7 nucleotides matching TRBD1. The CDR3 covers 14 residues. Germline CDR1 reads SGHDT; CDR2 reads YYEEEE. V dropped 5 bases and J dropped 7; count of bases not matched to a gene: 11. The CDR3 here is CASRFAGGLGGYTF. DNA of the CDR3: TGTGCCAGCAGATTTGCAGGGGGATTGGGTGGCTACACCTTC.

This clonotype was seen more than once but under ten times. The chain joins TRBV24-1 to TRBJ2-1; weak D call: TRBD1 (6 bases). The CDR3 contains 14 residues. Germline values: CDR1 KGHDR, CDR2 SFDVKD. Trimming removed 3 bases from V and 7 bases from J, with 12 bases in between. CDR3 residues: CATSDQGIVNEQFF. Here the CDR3 DNA reads TGTGCCACCAGTGATCAGGGGATTGTTAATGAGCAGTTCTTC.

This clonotype was counted only a few times. The chain recombines TRBV14 with TRBJ2-5; a weak D match, TRBD2 (6 bases). V lost 4 bases and J lost 4, with 19 bases in between. The germline V gene encodes CDR1 SGHDN and CDR2 FVKESK. The CDR3 has 16 residues. The CDR3 DNA follows: TGTGCCAGCAGCCCTCCCGGGAGAAACGAGGGAGAGACCCAGTACTTC. This encodes CASSPPGRNEGETQYF. Complete variable domain (other parts from reference TRBV14 and TRBJ2-5): EAGVTQFPSHSVIEKGQTVTLRCDPISGHDNLYWYRRVMGKEIKFLLHFVKESKQDESGMPNNRFLAERTGGTYSTLKVQPAELEDSGVYFCASSPPGRNEGETQYFGPGTRLLVL.

In its sample, this clonotype was seen a few times. Compared with germline, one end of the junction differs, possibly owing to a read error. V is TRBV29-1 and J is TRBJ1-1; 8 nucleotides match TRBD1. Germline V CDR1 and CDR2: SQVTM, ANQGSEA. This CDR3 region has 14 residues. CDR3 amino acids: CSVEAQGAGTEAFF. The CDR3 DNA reads TGCAGCGTCGAAGCCCAGGGGGCGGGCACTGAAGCTTTCTTT.

The sample holds a few counts of this clonotype. The J gene is TRBJ1-1, the V gene TRBV27; no definite D call. This CDR3 spans 13 amino acids. Trimming cost V 8 bases and J 1 base, with 11 bases left between them. In germline, CDR1 is MNHEY, CDR2 SMNVEV (reference sequence). DNA for the CDR3: TGTGCCAGCCGACCACAAGAGAACACTGAAGCTTTCTTT. It encodes CASRPQENTEAFF.

This chain connects TRBV9 to TRBJ1-2, with D perhaps matching TRBD1 (5 bases). Trimming took off 4 bases at V and 3 bases at J, with 16 bases between the two ends. In germline, CDR1 is SGDLS, CDR2 YYNGEE. The CDR3 is 15 residues long. The CDR3 loop reads CASSPVEGSHYGYTF. CDR3 nucleotide sequence: TGTGCCAGCAGCCCGGTCGAGGGGAGTCACTATGGCTACACCTTC. The entire variable domain, with the rest obtained from reference TRBV9 and TRBJ1-2, is as follows: DSGVTQTPKHLITATGQRVTLRCSPRSGDLSVYWYQQSLDQGLQFLIQYYNGEERAKGNILERFSAQQFPDLHSELNLSSLELGDSALYFCASSPVEGSHYGYTFGSGTRLTVV.

The chain combines TRBV6-1 with TRBJ1-5; TRBD1 matches 9 bases. Germline assignment: CDR1 MNHNS and CDR2 SASEGT. V lost 10 bases and J lost 1; bases outside the gene matches: 11. This CDR3 is built from 16 residues. As DNA, the CDR3 is TGTGCCACCAAGGACAGGGGCCTCGGGAGCAATCAGCCCCAGCATTTT. It is translated as CATKDRGLGSNQPQHF.

This clonotype was detected only a few times. The J gene is TRBJ2-5, the V gene TRBV9; TRBD2 is a possible D gene (7 bases). From germline, CDR1 is SGDLS and CDR2 YYNGEE. V was cut by 6 bases and J by 0 bases, with 15 bases left in between. The CDR3 contains 15 residues. The CDR3 reads CASNPGGPYQETQYF. CDR3 nucleotides: TGTGCCAGCAACCCGGGGGGCCCTTACCAAGAGACCCAGTACTTC.

In this sample, this clonotype turned up many times. In DNA form, the CDR3 reads TGCGCCAGCAGCTTAAATTCCGGGACAGGGGTCTACGAGCAGTACTTC. It specifies CASSLNSGTGVYEQYF. The gene calls are TRBV5-1 and TRBJ2-7; TRBD1 aligns across 10 bases. This CDR3 comprises 16 residues. V shed 2 bases and J 3 bases; nucleotides not matched to a gene: 8. The germline V gene has CDR1 SGHRS and CDR2 YFSETQ. The full variable domain, in which reference TRBV5-1 and TRBJ2-7 provide the parts outside the CDR3, is KAGVTQTPRYLIKTRGQQVTLSCSPISGHRSVSWYQQTPGQGLQFLFEYFSETQRNKGNFPGRFSGRQFSNSRSEMNVSTLELGDSALYLCASSLNSGTGVYEQYFGPGTRLTVT.

The rearrangement links TRBV9 to TRBJ2-3; 15 bases fit TRBD2. The germline CDR1 and CDR2 sequences are SGDLS and YYNGEE. The CDR3 is 20 amino acids. V lost 3 bases, J lost 1 base, and 12 bases stayed unmatched. The CDR3 protein is CASSGPGTSGGNLRTDTQYF. CDR3 DNA: TGTGCCAGCAGCGGGCCCGGGACTAGCGGGGGGAATCTCCGCACAGATACGCAGTATTTT.

The genes are TRBV7-2 and TRBJ1-2; 10 positions match TRBD1. The junction had 9 bases not matched to a gene; V was cut back by 3 bases and J by 8 bases. The V gene's germline CDR1 is SGHTA and CDR2 FQGNSA. The CDR3 runs to 15 residues. The CDR3 sequence: CASSFGTGTGVGYTF. The DNA for the CDR3 is TGTGCCAGCAGCTTCGGCACTGGGACAGGGGTAGGCTACACCTTC.